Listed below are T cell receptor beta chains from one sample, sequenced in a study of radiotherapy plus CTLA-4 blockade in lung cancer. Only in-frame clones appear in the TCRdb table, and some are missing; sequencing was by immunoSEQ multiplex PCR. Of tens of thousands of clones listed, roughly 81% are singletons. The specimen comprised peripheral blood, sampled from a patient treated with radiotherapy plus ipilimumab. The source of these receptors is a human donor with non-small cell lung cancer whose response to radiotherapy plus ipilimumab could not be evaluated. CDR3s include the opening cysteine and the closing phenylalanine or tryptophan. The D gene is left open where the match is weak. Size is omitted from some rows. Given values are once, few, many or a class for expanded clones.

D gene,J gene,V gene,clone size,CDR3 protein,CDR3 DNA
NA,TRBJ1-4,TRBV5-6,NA,CASSREATNEKLFF,TGTGCCAGCAGCCGGGAGGCAACTAATGAAAAACTGTTTTTT
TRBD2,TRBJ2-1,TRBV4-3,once,CASSQDPGGNEQFF,TGCGCCAGCAGCCAAGATCCGGGGGGGAATGAGCAGTTCTTC
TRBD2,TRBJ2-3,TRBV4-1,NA,CASSQFSGRLADTQYF,TGCGCCAGCAGCCAATTTAGCGGGAGATTAGCAGATACGCAGTATTTT
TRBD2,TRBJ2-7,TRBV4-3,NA,CASSQGLAEPYEQYF,TGCGCCAGCAGCCAAGGACTAGCGGAACCCTACGAGCAGTACTTC
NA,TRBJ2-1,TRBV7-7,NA,CASSLSSRSNEQFF,TGTGCTAGCAGCTTATCTAGCCGTAGCAATGAGCAGTTCTTC
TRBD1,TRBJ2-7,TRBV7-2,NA,CASSPDRGKHEQYF,TGTGCCAGCAGCCCGGACAGGGGTAAGCACGAGCAGTACTTC
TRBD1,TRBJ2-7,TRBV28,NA,CASRRVWYRGAVAYEQYF,TGTGCCAGCAGACGAGTTTGGTACAGGGGAGCAGTAGCCTACGAGCAGTACTTC
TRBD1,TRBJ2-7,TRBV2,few,CASSEESGTGLMF,TGTGCCAGCAGTGAGGAGTCCGGGACAGGATTGATGTTC
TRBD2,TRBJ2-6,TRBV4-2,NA,CASSQDEVAGAGANVLTF,TGTGCCAGCAGCCAAGATGAAGTCGCGGGAGCTGGGGCCAACGTCCTGACTTTC
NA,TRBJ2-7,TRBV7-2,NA,CASSLWSGVEQYF,TGTGCCAGCAGCCTCTGGTCAGGGGTAGAGCAGTACTTC